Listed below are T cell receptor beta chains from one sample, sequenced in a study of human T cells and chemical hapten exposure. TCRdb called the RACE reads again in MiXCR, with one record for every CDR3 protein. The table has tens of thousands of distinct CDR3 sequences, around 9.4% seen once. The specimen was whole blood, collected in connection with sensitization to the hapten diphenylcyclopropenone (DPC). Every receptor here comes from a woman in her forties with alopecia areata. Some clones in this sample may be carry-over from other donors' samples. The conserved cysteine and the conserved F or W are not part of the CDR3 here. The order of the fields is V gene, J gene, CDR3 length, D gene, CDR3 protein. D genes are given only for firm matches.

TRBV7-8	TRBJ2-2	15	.	ASSSLKGWRNTGELF
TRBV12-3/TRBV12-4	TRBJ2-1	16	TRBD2	ASSLARLAGGVGSEQF
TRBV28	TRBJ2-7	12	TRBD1	ASSTGTGPYEQY
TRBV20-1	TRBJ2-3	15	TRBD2	SARDPTSGDYTDTQY
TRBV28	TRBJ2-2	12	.	ASSLAGYTGELF
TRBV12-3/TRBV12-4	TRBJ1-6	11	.	ASSTRENSPLH
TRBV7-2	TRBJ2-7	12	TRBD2	ASSWAGLAAEQY
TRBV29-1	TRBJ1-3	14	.	SVEFPAPSSGNTIY
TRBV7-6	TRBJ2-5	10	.	ASSEPQETQY
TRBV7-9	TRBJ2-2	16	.	ASSARASPRGDTGELF
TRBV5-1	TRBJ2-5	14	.	ASSPAEGGLRETQY
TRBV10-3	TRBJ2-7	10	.	ANSRSSNEQY
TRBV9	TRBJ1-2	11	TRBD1	ASSAQGAYGYT
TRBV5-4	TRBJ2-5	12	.	RPGRLGEQETQY
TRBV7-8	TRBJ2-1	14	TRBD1	ASSSPGQGALTEQF
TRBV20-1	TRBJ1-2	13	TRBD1	SARDQGQGVWGYT
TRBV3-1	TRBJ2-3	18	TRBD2	ASSPWSGTSGGTITDTQY
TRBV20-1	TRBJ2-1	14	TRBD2	SASPIAGGRGNEQF
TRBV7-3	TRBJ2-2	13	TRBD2	ASSSGTTTTGELF
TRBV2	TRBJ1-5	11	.	ASSYSRNQPQH
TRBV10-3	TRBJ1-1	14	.	AISEPAGTSRTEAF
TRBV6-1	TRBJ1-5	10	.	ASSEQHQPQH
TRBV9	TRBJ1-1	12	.	ASSVEGHSTEAF
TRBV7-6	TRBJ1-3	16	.	ASSSRGGRAPSGNTIY
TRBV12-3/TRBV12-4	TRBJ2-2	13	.	ASSFSSGSTGELF
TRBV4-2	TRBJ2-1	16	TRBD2	ASSQGRGKRGPRGEQF
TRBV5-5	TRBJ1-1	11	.	ASMRAGNTEAF
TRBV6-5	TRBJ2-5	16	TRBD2	ASSLESGGSFRQETQY
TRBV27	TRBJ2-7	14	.	ASSSPRGPLTYEQY
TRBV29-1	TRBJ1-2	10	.	SDEPFNYGYT
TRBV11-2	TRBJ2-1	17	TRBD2	VSSLDGVRAGGLYNEQF
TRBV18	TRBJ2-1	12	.	ASSPRGGNNEQF
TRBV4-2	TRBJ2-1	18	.	ASSQDLGSPRPDSYNEQF
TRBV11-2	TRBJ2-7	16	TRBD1	ASSLRDGRQGRTYEQY
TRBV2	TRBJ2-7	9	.	ASRRSYEQY
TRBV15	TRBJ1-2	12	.	ATSRGREDYGYT
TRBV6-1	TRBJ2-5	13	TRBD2	ASSSLAGGRETQY
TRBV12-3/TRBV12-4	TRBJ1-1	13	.	ASSLAHRVRTEAF
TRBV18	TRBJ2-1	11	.	ASSPRGGNEQF
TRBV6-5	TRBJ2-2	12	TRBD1	ASTRQGGTGELF
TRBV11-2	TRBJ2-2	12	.	ASSLNRDTGELF
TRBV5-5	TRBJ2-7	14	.	ASSLEVRTGRYEQY
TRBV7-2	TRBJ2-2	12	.	ASIKGGYTGELF
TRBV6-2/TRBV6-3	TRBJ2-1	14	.	ASSSLTGTMGKEQF
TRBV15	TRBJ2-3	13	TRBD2	ATSRSGGTTDTQY
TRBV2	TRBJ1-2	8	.	ASSTGGYT
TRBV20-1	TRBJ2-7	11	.	SARAPSGYEQY
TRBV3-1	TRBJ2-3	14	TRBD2	ASSQDWTSGGDTQY
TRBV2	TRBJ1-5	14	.	ASSEQGGGSNQPQH
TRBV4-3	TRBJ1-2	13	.	ASSQGRRDLDGYT
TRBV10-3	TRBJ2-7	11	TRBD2	AISESSGGEQY
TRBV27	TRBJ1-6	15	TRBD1	ASTLRLTGFGNSPLH
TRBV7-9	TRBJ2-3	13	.	ASSLVLGEADTQY